These 8 T cell receptor beta chains were all obtained from the same sample, sequenced in a study of T-cell memory formation after mild COVID-19. TCRdb re-derived calls from the 5' RACE reads in MiXCR, one entry per CDR3 protein. Of roughly 450,000 distinct CDR3 sequences listed, roughly 18% are singletons. The specimen sequenced was PBMCs or a T cell subset sorted from them (not recorded which). These receptors all come from a man between 18 and 35 years old who had mild COVID-19 (a few samples of this study predate the infection). Cell type and time point are not known.

V and J are TRBV15 and TRBJ2-1, with 9 bases that match TRBD1. J gave up 9 bases and V 8 bases, and 11 bases lay outside the gene matches. Germline values: CDR1 LNHNV, CDR2 YYDKDF (reference sequence). The CDR3 runs 14 residues. The CDR3 region has the DNA TGTGCCACCGGGGACGGACAGGGGTCAAGTGAGCAGTTCTTC. It translates to CATGDGQGSSEQFF.

This clonotype has more than one count but fewer than ten. The gene calls are TRBV20-1 and TRBJ1-2; D remains ambiguous. V dropped 5 bases and J dropped 8 bases, with 21 bases sitting between them. Germline V gene sequence: CDR1 DFQATT, CDR2 SNEGSKA (reference sequence). This CDR3 contains 14 residues. The chain's CDR3 is CSALRVTIANGYTF. CDR3 in DNA: TGCAGTGCTCTCCGAGTGACAATTGCGAACGGCTACACCTTC.

This clonotype was seen ten or more times. The rearrangement uses TRBV5-1 and TRBJ2-3; tentatively, D is TRBD2 (5 bases). CDR1 is SGHRS, CDR2 YFSETQ, per germline. Deletions cut 0 bases from V and 4 bases from J, with 18 bases between. CDR3 length: 17 amino acids. CDR3 protein: CASSLGSSGKSADTQYF. The DNA of the CDR3 is TGCGCCAGCAGCTTGGGGTCATCGGGGAAATCTGCAGATACGCAGTATTTT.

This clonotype was detected only a few times. CDR3: CASSQQNQPQHF. The DNA of the CDR3 is TGTGCCAGCAGCCAACAAAATCAGCCCCAGCATTTT. The V gene is TRBV7-6, the J gene TRBJ1-5; no clear D gene. The CDR3 covers 12 residues. Trimming left V 5 bases short and J 4 bases short, with 6 bases between. The V gene's germline CDR1 is SGHVS and CDR2 FNYEAQ.

This clonotype was counted only a few times. The chain uses TRBV7-8 and TRBJ2-5; 7 nucleotides agree with TRBD1. CDR1 SGHVS and CDR2 FQNEAQ come from the germline V gene. The CDR3 has 14 amino acids. V shed 4 bases and J 5 bases; nucleotides not matched to a gene: 7. The CDR3 protein is CASSSRDREETQYF. DNA of the CDR3: TGTGCCAGCAGCTCCCGCGACAGGGAGGAGACCCAGTACTTC.

On this clonotype: No conserved phenylalanine or tryptophan ends this CDR3, so it is likely a read error. This chain connects TRBV10-2 to TRBJ2-5; D is possibly TRBD2 (7 bases). The CDR3 is 14 residues long. The germline V gene has CDR1 WSHSY and CDR2 SAAADI. Trimming removed 6 bases at V and 5 bases at J, with 16 bases between. The CDR3 DNA follows: TGCGCCAGCAGGAGAACGGGGGGCATGGAGACCCAGTACTTA. Protein: CASRRTGGMETQYL.

This clonotype was counted between two and nine times. V and J are TRBV12-3 or TRBV12-4 and TRBJ2-3; D possibly corresponds to TRBD1 (5 bases). Trimming stripped 1 base from V and 4 bases from J, with 12 bases between. This CDR3 has 15 amino acids. CDR3 nucleotide sequence: TGTGCCAGCAGTTTAGAGTTTTGGGGCGCAGATACGCAGTATTTT. The encoded protein is CASSLEFWGADTQYF.

This sequence joins TRBV6-2 or TRBV6-3 and TRBJ2-2, with D maybe TRBD2 (6 bases). Trimming left V 8 bases short and J 6 bases short, with 19 bases between. The V gene's germline CDR1 is MNHEY and CDR2 SVGEGT. There are 15 residues in the CDR3. CDR3 bases: TGTGCCAGCGCATTCTCCGGGGGTCTACCCGGGGAGCTGTTTTTT. This codes for CASAFSGGLPGELFF.